Listed below are T cell receptor beta chains from one sample, sequenced in a study of cytomegalovirus exposure and HLA in healthy donors. Data came from immunoSEQ multiplex PCR; TCRdb stores just in-frame clones and leaves some out. The sample shows under 200,000 clones, around 76% of them seen only once. The source material was PBMCs. Every receptor here comes from a woman in her thirties in good health and CMV-seropositive. Each CDR3 is given with its conserved first and last residue. The order of the fields is J gene, V gene, CDR3 protein.

j_call: TRBJ1-3; v_call: TRBV30; cdr3_aa: CACFRGTGNTIYF
j_call: TRBJ2-1; v_call: TRBV10-3; cdr3_aa: CAISDKRGADNEQFF
j_call: TRBJ2-7; v_call: TRBV29-1; cdr3_aa: CSAGTQYEQYF
j_call: TRBJ2-7; v_call: TRBV29-1; cdr3_aa: CSVGDNRKGYEQYF
j_call: TRBJ2-7; v_call: TRBV27; cdr3_aa: CASSSGYEQYF
j_call: TRBJ1-2; v_call: TRBV29-1; cdr3_aa: CSVDQNYGYTF
j_call: TRBJ1-6; v_call: TRBV6-5; cdr3_aa: CASSYSTGRGSPLHF
j_call: TRBJ2-7; v_call: TRBV6-1; cdr3_aa: CASSTGTGYEQYF
j_call: TRBJ2-7; v_call: TRBV7-6; cdr3_aa: CASSQGGTSYEQYF
j_call: TRBJ2-1; v_call: TRBV5-4; cdr3_aa: CASRLLAAHNEQFF
j_call: TRBJ1-6; v_call: TRBV12-5; cdr3_aa: CASGLEQGSPLHF
j_call: TRBJ1-5; v_call: TRBV28; cdr3_aa: CASSQGMGQPQHF
j_call: TRBJ1-1; v_call: TRBV6-5; cdr3_aa: CASTPLAEITEAFF
j_call: TRBJ2-1; v_call: TRBV28; cdr3_aa: CASRGTGGRYNEQFF
j_call: TRBJ1-1; v_call: TRBV7-2; cdr3_aa: CASSLGGRQTGNTEAFF
j_call: TRBJ1-2; v_call: TRBV5-1; cdr3_aa: CASSLAGTGDYGYTF
j_call: TRBJ1-2; v_call: TRBV9; cdr3_aa: CASSPTGLYGYTF
j_call: TRBJ2-5; v_call: TRBV7-2; cdr3_aa: CASSLAAAQETQYF
j_call: TRBJ2-7; v_call: TRBV7-2; cdr3_aa: CASSPRLAYEQYF
j_call: TRBJ2-1; v_call: TRBV28; cdr3_aa: CASSLTGAYNEQFF
j_call: TRBJ1-2; v_call: TRBV10-3; cdr3_aa: CAISEQDGGYTF
j_call: TRBJ1-2; v_call: TRBV11-2; cdr3_aa: CASSLFGGGYGYTF
j_call: TRBJ1-1; v_call: TRBV5-1; cdr3_aa: CASSVGQGATEAFF
j_call: TRBJ2-4; v_call: TRBV28; cdr3_aa: CASSPAGGGGQNIQYF
j_call: TRBJ2-5; v_call: TRBV6-6; cdr3_aa: CASSPRRETQYF
j_call: TRBJ1-1; v_call: TRBV5-1; cdr3_aa: CASSWSGGGGTEAFF
j_call: TRBJ2-1; v_call: TRBV5-1; cdr3_aa: CASSVAGTGGLNEQFF
j_call: TRBJ1-2; v_call: TRBV27; cdr3_aa: CASSLNSPAYGYTF
j_call: TRBJ1-2; v_call: TRBV18; cdr3_aa: CASSPSGGNYGYTF
j_call: TRBJ2-5; v_call: TRBV6-1; cdr3_aa: CASSEALRGVNQETQYF
j_call: TRBJ2-3; v_call: TRBV2; cdr3_aa: CASGQADTQYF
j_call: TRBJ2-7; v_call: TRBV7-2; cdr3_aa: CASSLASQDYEQYF
j_call: TRBJ2-7; v_call: TRBV4-3; cdr3_aa: CASSQELTSGSSVAYEQYF
j_call: TRBJ2-1; v_call: TRBV27; cdr3_aa: CASRAGQGLDNEQFF
j_call: TRBJ1-4; v_call: TRBV5-1; cdr3_aa: CASRGQPSATNEKLFF
j_call: TRBJ2-7; v_call: TRBV10-3; cdr3_aa: CAISDGTGGSYEQYF
j_call: TRBJ2-2; v_call: TRBV29-1; cdr3_aa: CSARPASLGTGELFF
j_call: TRBJ1-1; v_call: TRBV28; cdr3_aa: CASSLIVNTEAFF
j_call: TRBJ1-4; v_call: TRBV19; cdr3_aa: CASSTKRSWEKLFF
j_call: TRBJ1-2; v_call: TRBV7-2; cdr3_aa: CASSLLKSGTVFNYGYTF
j_call: TRBJ1-2; v_call: TRBV7-2; cdr3_aa: CASSTTNYGYTF
j_call: TRBJ1-1; v_call: TRBV27; cdr3_aa: CASSNRGRGYTEAFF
j_call: TRBJ1-2; v_call: TRBV4-3; cdr3_aa: CASSPDLTFYGYTF
j_call: TRBJ1-2; v_call: TRBV4-3; cdr3_aa: CASSQGQNYGYTF
j_call: TRBJ1-4; v_call: TRBV2; cdr3_aa: CASKKQGQEGEKLFF
j_call: -; v_call: TRBV4-3; cdr3_aa: CASSRTLAGEHEQYF
j_call: TRBJ1-1; v_call: TRBV27; cdr3_aa: CASSPGLNTEAFF